In this sample, the clone carrying this T cell receptor (beta chain) turned up many times. This sample was taken from a study of T cells in Graves' hyperthyroidism and ophthalmopathy. TCR beta CDR3 sequences were amplified from RNA transcripts. The HTBI primer set served for first-round RT-PCR of the TCR CDR3. In TCRdb, the multiplex PCR reads were re-called with MiXCR into one record per CDR3 protein. The sample carries 400,000 to 500,000 distinct CDR3 sequences, roughly 14% recorded once. V shed 4 bases and J 0 bases; nucleotides not matched to a gene: 2. The CDR3 spans 13 residues. Germline V gene lookup returns CDR1 DFQATT and CDR2 SNEGSKA (reference sequence).

The chain recombines TRBV20-1 with TRBJ1-1; 7 bases agree with TRBD1. Sequenced sample: blood. The clonotype comes from a man aged 18 to 29 with Graves' ophthalmopathy. The chain's CDR3 is CSATGQMNTEAFF. In DNA, the CDR3 is TGCAGTGCTACGGGACAGATGAACACTGAAGCTTTCTTT.